This T cell receptor beta chain was documented in a study of tumor-infiltrating lymphocytes in primary liver carcinoma. General observations from the study: About 7-25% of top clones, no more, were shared by all five regions.

Starting material for RNA and DNA co-extraction consisted of roughly 19-31 mg of unsorted bulk tissue. The patients presented with primary liver carcinoma, which was managed through surgical resection. Every tumor yielded five separate sampled regions. Points on this clonotype: Its cognate antigen is unknown. The junction does not match germline at one end; this may be a read error.

TCR beta cDNA was made from approximately 540 ng total RNA with a constant-region primer. Researchers made the TCR beta libraries by running three nested multiplex PCR rounds with slightly modified ARM-PCR. Two initial PCR rounds of ten to eleven cycles each paired TRBV1-TRBV30 forward primers with a C-beta reverse primer. TCRdb reprocessed the multiplex PCR reads with MiXCR, giving one entry per CDR3 protein. The repertoire has 40,000 to 50,000 distinct CDR3 sequences, 70% to 80% of them found once; the top ten carry roughly 24%. CDR1 MGHRA and CDR2 YSYEKL come from the germline V gene. The CDR3 is made up of 15 amino acids.

The specimen was liver tumor tissue from sampling region 3. The subset here: tumor region T3, left-lateral pole. The chain joins TRBV4-1 to TRBJ1-6; D not resolved. The source is a man aged 35 to 55 with primary liver carcinoma and hepatitis B virus infection. As DNA, the CDR3 is TGCGGCAGCAGCCAAGACCTCTCCTATAATTCACCCCTTCACTTT. Its translation: CGSSQDLSYNSPLHF.